Below, 19 T cell receptor beta chains from the same sample are listed, as sequenced in a study of graft-versus-host responses after intestinal transplantation. The repertoire was sequenced with immunoSEQ multiplex PCR; TCRdb's copy has only in-frame clones and lacks some. Here the sample spans about 120,000 clones, 90% being singletons. These receptors have no identified antigens. The sample here was unstimulated CD4+ T cells sorted from spleen or lymph node cells, taken before intestinal transplant. The receptors stem from a human donor who received an intestinal transplant.

The chain combines TRBV6-5 with TRBJ2-3; D perhaps matches TRBD2 (5 bases). This CDR3 spans 12 amino acids. Trimming shortened V by 9 bases and J by 7 bases, and 14 bases separated the two germline ends. Germline values: CDR1 MNHEY, CDR2 SVGAGI. CDR3 residues: CARNSAAHTQYF. CDR3 nucleotide sequence: TGTGCCAGGAATAGCGCCGCCCATACGCAGTATTTT.

The chain combines TRBV9 with TRBJ2-1, with a weak D call TRBD2 (7 bases). CDR3 length: 18 residues. Germline CDR1 SGDLS, CDR2 YYNGEE. V lost 4 bases and J 4 bases, leaving 24 bases between the germline ends. The CDR3 loop is CASSLQGRVGGGYNEQFF. CDR3 in DNA: TGTGCCAGCAGCCTCCAAGGCCGGGTAGGGGGGGGTTACAATGAGCAGTTCTTC.

The chain couples TRBV6-1 to TRBJ1-4; D may be TRBD1 (6 bases). The CDR3 consists of 16 residues. From germline, CDR1 is MNHNS and CDR2 SASEGT. V lost 4 bases to trimming and J lost 12 bases, with 24 bases between them. The CDR3 bases are TGTGCCAGCAGTGTTGGTGGAACAGGGAGGGGCAAAGAACTGTTTTTT. Translating it yields CASSVGGTGRGKELFF.

The chain recombines TRBV2 with TRBJ1-2; TRBD1 aligns across 7 bases. The junction had 5 bases not matched to a gene; V was cut back by 5 bases and J by 8 bases. Germline assignment: CDR1 SNHLY and CDR2 FYNNEI. The CDR3 has 12 amino acids. CDR3 sequence (DNA): TGTGCCAGCAGTATCAGGGGGACGGGCTACACCTTC. This encodes CASSIRGTGYTF.

The table lists this clone with a few counts. This sequence joins TRBV30 and TRBJ1-2, with D unclear. This CDR3 comprises 12 residues. Trimming removed 2 bases at V and 4 bases at J, with 8 bases between. The germline CDR1 and CDR2 sequences are GTSNPN and SVGIG (reference sequence). The CDR3 coding sequence is TGTGCCTGGAGTCCGACACCCTATGGCTACACCTTC. Translating gives CAWSPTPYGYTF.

The chain links TRBV20-1 to TRBJ2-5, with D possibly being TRBD2 (6 bases). The CDR3 is made up of 10 amino acids. CDR1 is DFQATT and CDR2 is SNEGSKA in the germline V gene (reference sequence). With 8 bases removed from V and 8 bases from J, the gap between germline ends came to 12 bases. In DNA, the CDR3 is TGCAGTACCTCCGGGACTACCCAGTACTTC. The encoded protein is CSTSGTTQYF.

On this clone: One end of the junction does not line up with germline, which may come from a read error. Other nucleotide sequences from this sample produce the same CDR3. V and J are TRBV6-5 and TRBJ2-2, with 8 bases matching TRBD1. CDR1 is MNHEY, CDR2 SVGAGI, per germline. This CDR3 is built from 14 residues. CDR3 DNA: TGTGCCAGCAAAGGGCAGGGGGCCACCGGAGAGCTGTTTTTT. Amino acids: CASKGQGATGELFF.

The chain links TRBV28 to TRBJ1-4, with D unclear. The CDR3 is made up of 15 amino acids. Germline lookup yields CDR1 MDHEN and CDR2 SYDVKM. Trimming removed 5 bases from V and 13 bases from J, with 23 bases in between. CDR3 nucleotide sequence: TGTGCCAGCAGTCAGCCGGTGGGAGGAGTTGTTAGACTGTTTTTT. It codes for CASSQPVGGVVRLFF.

The chain carries TRBV4-2 and TRBJ1-1; possible D gene TRBD1, 5 bases. The germline gives CDR1 LGHNA, CDR2 YNFKEQ. The CDR3 has 15 amino acids. V gave up 0 bases and J gave up 1 base, with 9 bases separating them. CDR3 bases: TGTGCCAGCAGCCAAGAACCGGGGGGGAACACTGAAGCTTTCTTT. Its translation: CASSQEPGGNTEAFF.

This clone showed up just once. The CDR3 DNA reads TGTGCCAGCAGACTGGGAGGGAAGACCCAGTACTTC. Residues: CASRLGGKTQYF. This rearrangement joins TRBV6-5 to TRBJ2-5, with 7 bases that match TRBD2. Trimming at V came to 6 bases and at J to 6 bases, leaving 4 bases not matched to a gene. CDR3 length: 12 residues. CDR1 is MNHEY, CDR2 SVGAGI, per germline.

The CDR3 sequence: CASSLVLGHPQETQYF. CDR3 sequence (DNA): TGTGCCAGCAGTTTAGTATTGGGACACCCCCAAGAGACCCAGTACTTC. V is TRBV2 and J is TRBJ2-5, with a possible D match to TRBD1 (6 bases). V was trimmed by 5 bases and J by 1 base, leaving 17 bases between them. Germline values: CDR1 SNHLY, CDR2 FYNNEI. The CDR3 is 16 amino acids.

CDR3 residues: CASSPRGDRGYEQYF. CDR3 sequence (DNA): TGTGCCAGCTCACCCCGAGGGGACAGGGGTTACGAGCAGTACTTC. The chain carries TRBV18 and TRBJ2-7; 10 bases fit TRBD1. This CDR3 is 15 amino acids long. The V gene's germline CDR1 is KGHSH and CDR2 LQKENI. J was trimmed by 4 bases and V by 3 bases; bases with no gene match: 6.

This chain connects TRBV18 to TRBJ2-2, with D perhaps TRBD1 (6 bases). Between the trimmed V and J ends, which lost 4 bases and 6 bases, there was a span of 15 bases. Germline V lookup: CDR1 KGHSH, CDR2 LQKENI. The CDR3 totals 15 residues. This CDR3 is CASSRRGPDPGELFF. CDR3 sequence (DNA): TGTGCCAGCTCACGCAGGGGACCCGATCCCGGGGAGCTGTTTTTT. Filled out from reference TRBV18 and TRBJ2-2, the complete variable domain reads NAGVMQNPRHLVRRRGQEARLRCSPMKGHSHVYWYRQLPEEGLKFMVYLQKENIIDESGMPKERFSAEFPKEGPSILRIQQVVRGDSAAYFCASSRRGPDPGELFFGEGSRLTVL.

V gene TRBV5-1 combines with J gene TRBJ2-5; perhaps TRBD1 as D (5 bases). This CDR3 is built from 14 residues. The V and J ends lost 4 bases and 4 bases respectively, with 14 bases between them. Germline lookup yields CDR1 SGHRS and CDR2 YFSETQ. The CDR3 region has the DNA TGCGCCAGCAGCCTCGAGACAGTTATAGAGACCCAGTACTTC. This sequence encodes CASSLETVIETQYF.

CDR3 DNA: TGTGCCAGTAGTCCTCGGACAGGGCCCCCTCCGGTTGGCTACACCTTC. Protein: CASSPRTGPPPVGYTF. The chain couples TRBV19 to TRBJ1-2; 8 bases match TRBD1. The CDR3 runs 16 residues. The germline V gene has CDR1 LNHDA and CDR2 SQIVND (reference sequence). Germline trimming cut 5 bases from V and 7 bases from J; bases unmatched to any gene: 15.

The rearrangement joins TRBV6-6 to TRBJ1-6; D is undetermined. There are 13 residues in the CDR3. V lost 7 bases and J lost 3, with 7 bases in between. From germline, CDR1 is MNHNY and CDR2 SVGAGI (reference sequence). The CDR3 protein is CASIHIYNSPLHF. CDR3 bases: TGTGCCAGCATCCACATCTATAATTCACCCCTCCACTTT.

This rearrangement joins TRBV5-4 to TRBJ2-1, with 7 bases that match TRBD1. Germline assignment: CDR1 SGHNT and CDR2 YYREEE (reference sequence). Germline trimming cut 7 bases from V and 5 bases from J; bases unmatched to any gene: 6. The CDR3 has 13 residues. CDR3 protein: CASSRTGDNEQFF. CDR3 DNA sequence: TGTGCCAGCTCTCGGACAGGTGACAATGAGCAGTTCTTC. The variable domain in full, completed from reference TRBV5-4 and TRBJ2-1, reads ETGVTQSPTHLIKTRGQQVTLRCSSQSGHNTVSWYQQALGQGPQFIFQYYREEENGRGNFPPRFSGLQFPNYSSELNVNALELDDSALYLCASSRTGDNEQFFGPGTRLTVL.

The rearrangement links TRBV19 to TRBJ1-5; a weak D match, TRBD1 (6 bases). From germline, CDR1 is LNHDA and CDR2 SQIVND (reference sequence). V lost 5 bases to trimming and J lost 2 bases, with 19 bases between them. This CDR3 spans 17 amino acids. The CDR3 DNA sequence: TGTGCCAGTAGTGCCCTCTACCAGGGGCCAGGCAATCAGCCCCAGCATTTT. As protein: CASSALYQGPGNQPQHF.

This clone was seen just once. The J gene is TRBJ1-3, the V gene TRBV28, with TRBD1 identical over 7 bases. Germline values: CDR1 MDHEN, CDR2 SYDVKM. V dropped 7 bases and J dropped 0; count of bases not matched to a gene: 6. The length of the CDR3 is 15 residues. The CDR3 DNA sequence: TGTGCCAGCACTTGGGACAGTTCCTCTGGAAACACCATATATTTT. Protein: CASTWDSSSGNTIYF. Looking up the rest from reference TRBV28 and TRBJ1-3 gives the full variable domain: DVKVTQSSRYLVKRTGEKVFLECVQDMDHENMFWYRQDPGLGLRLIYFSYDVKMKEKGDIPEGYSVSREKKERFSLILESASTNQTSMYLCASTWDSSSGNTIYFGEGSWLTVV.